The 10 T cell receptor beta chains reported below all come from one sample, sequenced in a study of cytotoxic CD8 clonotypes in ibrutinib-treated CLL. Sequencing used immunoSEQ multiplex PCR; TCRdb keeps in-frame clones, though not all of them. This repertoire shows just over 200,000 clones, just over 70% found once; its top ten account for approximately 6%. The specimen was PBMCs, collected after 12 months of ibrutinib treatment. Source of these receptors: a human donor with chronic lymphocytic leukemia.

The CDR3 nucleotides read TGCGCCAGCAGCCGTGAGGGGAGCTCCTACAATGAGCAGTTCTTC. Its translation: CASSREGSSYNEQFF. The chain has TRBV4-3 and TRBJ2-1; the D gene could be TRBD1 or TRBD2 (5 bases each). The V gene lost 4 bases and the J gene lost 0 bases, with 10 bases spanning the gap. CDR3 length: 15 residues. Per germline, CDR1 LGHNA and CDR2 YSLEER.

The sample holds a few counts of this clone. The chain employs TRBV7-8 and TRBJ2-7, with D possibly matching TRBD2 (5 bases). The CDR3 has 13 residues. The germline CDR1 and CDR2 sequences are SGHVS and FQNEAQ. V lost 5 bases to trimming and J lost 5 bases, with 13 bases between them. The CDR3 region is CASSNQRVNEQYF. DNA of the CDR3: TGTGCCAGCAGCAACCAGAGGGTAAACGAGCAGTACTTC.

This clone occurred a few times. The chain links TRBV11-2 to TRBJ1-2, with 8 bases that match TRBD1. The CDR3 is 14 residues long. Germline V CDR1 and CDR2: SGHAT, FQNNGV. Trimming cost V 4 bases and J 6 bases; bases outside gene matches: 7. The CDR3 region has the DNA TGTGCCAGCAGCTCAAACAGGGGGAGCGATGGCTACACCTTC. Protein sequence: CASSSNRGSDGYTF. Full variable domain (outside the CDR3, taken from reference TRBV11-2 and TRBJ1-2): EAGVAQSPRYKIIEKRQSVAFWCNPISGHATLYWYQQILGQGPKLLIQFQNNGVVDDSQLPKDRFSAERLKGVDSTLKIQPAKLEDSAVYLCASSSNRGSDGYTFGSGTRLTVV.

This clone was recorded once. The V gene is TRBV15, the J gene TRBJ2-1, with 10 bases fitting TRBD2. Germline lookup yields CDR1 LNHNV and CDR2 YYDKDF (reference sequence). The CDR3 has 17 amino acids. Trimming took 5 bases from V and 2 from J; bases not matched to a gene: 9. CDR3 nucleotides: TGTGCCACCAGCGGACGCGAGCGGGGGGGCCCCTACAATGAGCAGTTCTTC. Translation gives CATSGRERGGPYNEQFF. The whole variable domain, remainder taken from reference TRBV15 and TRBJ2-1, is DAMVIQNPRYQVTQFGKPVTLSCSQTLNHNVMYWYQQKSSQAPKLLFHYYDKDFNNEADTPDNFQSRRPNTSFCFLDIRSPGLGDTAMYLCATSGRERGGPYNEQFFGPGTRLTVL.

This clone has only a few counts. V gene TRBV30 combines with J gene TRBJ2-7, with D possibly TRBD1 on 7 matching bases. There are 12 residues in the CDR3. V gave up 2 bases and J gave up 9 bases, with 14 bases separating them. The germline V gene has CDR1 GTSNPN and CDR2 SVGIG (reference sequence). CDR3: CAWSRAGGGQYF. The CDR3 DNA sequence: TGTGCCTGGAGTCGGGCAGGGGGAGGGCAGTACTTC.

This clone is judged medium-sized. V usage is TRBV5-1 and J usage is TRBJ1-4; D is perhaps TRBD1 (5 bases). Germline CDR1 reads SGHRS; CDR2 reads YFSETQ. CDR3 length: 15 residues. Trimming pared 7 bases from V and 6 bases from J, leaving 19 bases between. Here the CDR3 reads CASQPTEGLDEKLFF. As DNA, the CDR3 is TGCGCCAGCCAACCCACAGAGGGGTTGGATGAAAAACTGTTTTTT.

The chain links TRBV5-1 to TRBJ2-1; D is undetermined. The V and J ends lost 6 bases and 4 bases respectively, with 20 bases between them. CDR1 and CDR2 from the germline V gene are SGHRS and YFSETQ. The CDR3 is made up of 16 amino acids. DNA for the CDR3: TGCGCCAGCACCGTCTTGCCCTCGGGTTCTTACAATGAGCAGTTCTTC. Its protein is CASTVLPSGSYNEQFF.

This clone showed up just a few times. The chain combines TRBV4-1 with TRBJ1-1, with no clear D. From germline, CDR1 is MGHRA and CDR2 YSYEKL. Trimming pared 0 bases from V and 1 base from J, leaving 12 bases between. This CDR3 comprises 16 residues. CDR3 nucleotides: TGCGCCAGCAGCCAAGATAATCGGATTAAGAACACTGAAGCTTTCTTT. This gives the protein CASSQDNRIKNTEAFF.

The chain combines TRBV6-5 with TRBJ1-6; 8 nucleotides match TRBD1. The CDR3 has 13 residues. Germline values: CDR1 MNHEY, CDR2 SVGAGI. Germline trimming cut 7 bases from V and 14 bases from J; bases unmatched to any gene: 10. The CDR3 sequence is CASTGQGKRTLHF. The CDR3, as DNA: TGTGCCAGCACCGGACAGGGCAAAAGAACCCTCCACTTT.

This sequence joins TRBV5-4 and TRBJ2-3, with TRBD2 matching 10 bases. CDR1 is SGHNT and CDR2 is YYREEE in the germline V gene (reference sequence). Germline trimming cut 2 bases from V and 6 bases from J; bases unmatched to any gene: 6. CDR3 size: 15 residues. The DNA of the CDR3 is TGTGCCAGCAGCTTTACTAGCGGGATGATCGATACGCAGTATTTT. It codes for CASSFTSGMIDTQYF.